This T cell receptor (beta chain) emerged from a study of regulatory T cells in long-lasting Graves disease. Indicated time point: newly diagnosed GD, antithyroid drugs for less than 3 months. Construction of the TCR library relied on RNA isolated from PBMCs. This clonotype appeared many times. The CDR3 sequence is 14 residues long. Looked up from germline, CDR1 is SGHTA and CDR2 is FQGTGA. The V and J ends lost 2 bases and 4 bases respectively, with 12 bases between them. HTBI primers from iRepertoire and Arm-PCR of CDR3 regions yielded the TCR beta libraries. TCRdb called the multiplex PCR reads again in MiXCR, with one record for every CDR3 protein. This sample has 350,000 to 500,000 distinct CDR3 sequences, with less than 15% found just once. These data were also filed under a second study, of T cells in Graves' hyperthyroidism and ophthalmopathy.

This chain links TRBV7-3 with TRBJ2-7; a possible D gene is TRBD2 (6 bases). Here the sequenced sample was peripheral blood mononuclear cells (PBMCs), taken at new diagnosis, from a patient treated with antithyroid drugs. The receptor was derived from a woman aged 45-65 years with Graves disease. The CDR3 is CASSLAGWAYEQYF. In DNA form, the CDR3 reads TGTGCCAGCAGCTTAGCGGGATGGGCGTACGAGCAGTACTTC.